The rows below give T cell receptor beta chains drawn from one sample of a study of cytomegalovirus exposure and HLA in healthy donors. The protocol was immunoSEQ multiplex PCR, while the TCRdb copy is restricted to in-frame clones and leaves out a portion. Of some 120,000 clones in the sample, around 84% are singletons; the top ten hold about 2.7%. Sequencing input: PBMCs. Every receptor here comes from a woman under 30 in good health and CMV-seropositive. Both conserved end residues are part of each CDR3. Each record gives: D gene, J gene, V gene, clone size, CDR3 DNA, CDR3 protein. The D gene is left open where the match is weak. Some rows have no size entry. The others give once, few or many, or a class for an expanded clone.

D gene: .
J gene: TRBJ1-5
V gene: TRBV7-2
clone size: .
CDR3 DNA: TGTGCCAGCAGACAAACGACAGGAGACAATCAGCCCCAGCATTTT
CDR3 protein: CASRQTTGDNQPQHF

D gene: .
J gene: TRBJ1-4
V gene: TRBV2
clone size: few
CDR3 DNA: TGTGCCAGGGGGGGTGCAACTAATGAAAAACTGTTTTTT
CDR3 protein: CARGGATNEKLFF

D gene: TRBD2
J gene: TRBJ2-5
V gene: TRBV5-1
clone size: .
CDR3 DNA: TGCGCCAGCAGCCCCGACCCTAGCGGGGGGGCCGAAGAGACCCAGTACTTC
CDR3 protein: CASSPDPSGGAEETQYF

D gene: .
J gene: TRBJ1-2
V gene: TRBV18
clone size: .
CDR3 DNA: TGTGCCAGCTCACCAAGCAGCGAGAACTATGGCTACACCTTC
CDR3 protein: CASSPSSENYGYTF

D gene: .
J gene: TRBJ2-5
V gene: TRBV9
clone size: .
CDR3 DNA: TGTGCCAGCGGGACAATCAACAAAGAGACCCAGTACTTC
CDR3 protein: CASGTINKETQYF

D gene: TRBD2
J gene: TRBJ2-2
V gene: TRBV19
clone size: .
CDR3 DNA: TGTGCCAGTAGTGTGACTAGCGGCACCGGGGAGCTGTTTTTT
CDR3 protein: CASSVTSGTGELFF

D gene: .
J gene: TRBJ2-7
V gene: TRBV30
clone size: .
CDR3 DNA: TGTGCCTGGAGTGGGTCGGGCGAGCAGTACTTC
CDR3 protein: CAWSGSGEQYF

D gene: .
J gene: TRBJ2-7
V gene: TRBV6-5
clone size: once
CDR3 DNA: TGTGCCAGTCGGCGGCTGGGCTCCTACGAGCAGTACTTC
CDR3 protein: CASRRLGSYEQYF

D gene: .
J gene: TRBJ1-2
V gene: TRBV6-1
clone size: .
CDR3 DNA: TGTGCCAGCAGTTCCCCCGGGACTGCTAACTATGGCTACACCTTC
CDR3 protein: CASSSPGTANYGYTF

D gene: TRBD1
J gene: TRBJ1-4
V gene: TRBV25-1
clone size: .
CDR3 DNA: TGTGCCAGCAGTGAGCAAAAGGGACAGCATGAAAAACTGTTTTTT
CDR3 protein: CASSEQKGQHEKLFF

D gene: TRBD2
J gene: TRBJ2-3
V gene: TRBV25-1
clone size: .
CDR3 DNA: TGTGCCAGCAGTCCGGGACTAGCGGGAGGGAGGTATTTT
CDR3 protein: CASSPGLAGGRYF

D gene: TRBD1
J gene: TRBJ1-2
V gene: TRBV19
clone size: .
CDR3 DNA: TGTGCCAGTAGTCTGACAGGGGGCTCTGGCTACACCTTC
CDR3 protein: CASSLTGGSGYTF

D gene: TRBD2
J gene: TRBJ2-7
V gene: TRBV4-2
clone size: .
CDR3 DNA: TGTGCCAGCAGCCAAGAGATCGCTAGCGGGGCCGGGGGGTACGAGCAGTACTTC
CDR3 protein: CASSQEIASGAGGYEQYF

D gene: TRBD2
J gene: TRBJ2-1
V gene: TRBV2
clone size: .
CDR3 DNA: TGTGCCAGCAGTGAAGCGGGACTAGCGGGGTCCTACAATGAGCAGTTCTTC
CDR3 protein: CASSEAGLAGSYNEQFF

D gene: TRBD2
J gene: TRBJ2-1
V gene: TRBV13
clone size: .
CDR3 DNA: TGTGCCAGCAGCCGGCGGGGGGGGACCTACAATGAGCAGTTCTTC
CDR3 protein: CASSRRGGTYNEQFF

D gene: .
J gene: TRBJ2-7
V gene: TRBV11-2
clone size: .
CDR3 DNA: TGTGCCAGCAGTTGGACAGTTAACTACGAGCAGTACTTC
CDR3 protein: CASSWTVNYEQYF

D gene: TRBD1
J gene: TRBJ2-7
V gene: TRBV5-8
clone size: .
CDR3 DNA: TGTGCCAGCAGCTCCCGACAGGGGGCCAACGAGCAGTACTTC
CDR3 protein: CASSSRQGANEQYF

D gene: .
J gene: TRBJ1-1
V gene: TRBV10-3
clone size: .
CDR3 DNA: TGTGCCATCAGTGGGGGGGACACTGAAGCTTTCTTT
CDR3 protein: CAISGGDTEAFF

D gene: .
J gene: TRBJ2-2
V gene: TRBV7-7
clone size: .
CDR3 DNA: TGTGCCAGCAGCCAGACAGAAAACACCGGGGAGCTGTTTTTT
CDR3 protein: CASSQTENTGELFF

D gene: .
J gene: TRBJ1-6
V gene: TRBV5-1
clone size: .
CDR3 DNA: TGCGCCAGCAGCCCCGGGAGGGCCTTGGGGGATTCACCCCTCCACTTT
CDR3 protein: CASSPGRALGDSPLHF

D gene: .
J gene: TRBJ1-2
V gene: TRBV5-1
clone size: few
CDR3 DNA: TGCGCCAGCAGCTTGGTTCGGGGAACCTATGGCTACACCTTC
CDR3 protein: CASSLVRGTYGYTF

D gene: .
J gene: TRBJ1-5
V gene: TRBV9
clone size: .
CDR3 DNA: TGTGCCAGCACAAACAAGAGAGCAGGGTTCGATAGCAATCAGCCCCAGCATTTT
CDR3 protein: CASTNKRAGFDSNQPQHF

D gene: .
J gene: TRBJ1-2
V gene: TRBV11-2
clone size: .
CDR3 DNA: TGTGCCAGCAGCCGCCGGACAGAACGCTATGGCTACACCTTC
CDR3 protein: CASSRRTERYGYTF

D gene: .
J gene: TRBJ2-7
V gene: TRBV11-1
clone size: .
CDR3 DNA: TGTGCCAGCAGCTTAGAAGCTTACGAGCAGTACTTC
CDR3 protein: CASSLEAYEQYF

D gene: .
J gene: TRBJ1-3
V gene: TRBV6-1
clone size: .
CDR3 DNA: TGTGCCGGCCCTGCCAGGGGAGATTCAGGAAACACCATATATTTT
CDR3 protein: CAGPARGDSGNTIYF

D gene: TRBD2
J gene: TRBJ2-1
V gene: TRBV5-4
clone size: .
CDR3 DNA: TGTGCCAGCAGCTCCGACGGCGGGCTAGCGGGGGGGAAAGAGCAGTTCTTC
CDR3 protein: CASSSDGGLAGGKEQFF

D gene: TRBD1
J gene: TRBJ1-6
V gene: TRBV13
clone size: .
CDR3 DNA: TGTGCCAGCAGCTTCGCTCCGGGACAGGGCCGTTCACCCCTCCACTTT
CDR3 protein: CASSFAPGQGRSPLHF

D gene: .
J gene: TRBJ2-7
V gene: TRBV5-6
clone size: few
CDR3 DNA: TGTGCCAGCAGCCTACAGTACGAGCAGTACTTC
CDR3 protein: CASSLQYEQYF

D gene: .
J gene: TRBJ1-2
V gene: TRBV27
clone size: .
CDR3 DNA: TGTGCCAGCAGTTCTAACAGGGACTATGGCTACACCTTC
CDR3 protein: CASSSNRDYGYTF

D gene: .
J gene: TRBJ2-1
V gene: TRBV14
clone size: once
CDR3 DNA: TGTGCCAGCAGCCAGTGGCAGGGCTCGGGTGAGCAGTTCTTC
CDR3 protein: CASSQWQGSGEQFF

D gene: .
J gene: TRBJ2-2
V gene: TRBV6-1
clone size: .
CDR3 DNA: TGTGCCAGCACACGGACAGCCTCGAACACCGGGGAGCTGTTTTTT
CDR3 protein: CASTRTASNTGELFF

D gene: TRBD2
J gene: TRBJ2-2
V gene: TRBV7-7
clone size: .
CDR3 DNA: TGTGCTAGCAGCCGGGGACTAGCAGGGGAGCTGTTTTTT
CDR3 protein: CASSRGLAGELFF

D gene: .
J gene: TRBJ2-2
V gene: TRBV6-5
clone size: .
CDR3 DNA: TGTGCCAGCAGTAGGGAGACCGGGGAGCTGTTTTTT
CDR3 protein: CASSRETGELFF

D gene: .
J gene: TRBJ1-5
V gene: TRBV4-1
clone size: .
CDR3 DNA: TGCGCCAGCAGCCAAGACCCGTATAGCAATCAGCCCCAGCATTTT
CDR3 protein: CASSQDPYSNQPQHF

D gene: TRBD2
J gene: TRBJ2-7
V gene: TRBV5-1
clone size: .
CDR3 DNA: TGCGCCAGAAATTCTAGCGGGGGGGGCGAGCAGTACTTC
CDR3 protein: CARNSSGGGEQYF

D gene: .
J gene: TRBJ2-2
V gene: TRBV7-2
clone size: .
CDR3 DNA: TGTGCCAGCACCCTGATTTACGGCGGGGAGCTGTTTTTT
CDR3 protein: CASTLIYGGELFF

D gene: .
J gene: TRBJ1-2
V gene: TRBV7-3
clone size: .
CDR3 DNA: TGTGCCAGCAGCTTCGGCCAGGGTGACGGCTACACCTTC
CDR3 protein: CASSFGQGDGYTF

D gene: TRBD1
J gene: TRBJ1-1
V gene: TRBV7-6
clone size: .
CDR3 DNA: TGTGCCAGCAGCGGACAGGAGAACACTGAAGCTTTCTTT
CDR3 protein: CASSGQENTEAFF

D gene: .
J gene: TRBJ1-6
V gene: TRBV25-1
clone size: .
CDR3 DNA: TGTGCCAGCAGTGACCCCGGTCCGGGATCTCCCCTCCACTTT
CDR3 protein: CASSDPGPGSPLHF

D gene: .
J gene: TRBJ1-3
V gene: TRBV13
clone size: .
CDR3 DNA: TGTGCCAGCAGCCCCGGTTCCTCTGGAAACACCATATATTTT
CDR3 protein: CASSPGSSGNTIYF

D gene: .
J gene: TRBJ1-2
V gene: TRBV7-9
clone size: .
CDR3 DNA: TGTGCCAGCAGCTTGTCAAGGGGGGGGCTCTATGGCTACACCTTC
CDR3 protein: CASSLSRGGLYGYTF

D gene: TRBD2
J gene: TRBJ2-7
V gene: TRBV30
clone size: .
CDR3 DNA: TGTGCCTGGAATGCCCACGGGGGGTTTTACGAGCAGTACTTC
CDR3 protein: CAWNAHGGFYEQYF

D gene: .
J gene: TRBJ2-3
V gene: TRBV6-6
clone size: .
CDR3 DNA: TGTGCCAGCAGTTACCCCCACAGGACAGATACGCAGTATTTT
CDR3 protein: CASSYPHRTDTQYF